One sample yielded the 28 T cell receptor beta chains listed below, sequenced in a study of long-term antiretroviral therapy in people with HIV. Running of the v3.0 immunoSEQ assay took place at survey level. The data were produced by immunoSEQ multiplex PCR, yet TCRdb's version contains in-frame clones alone and is incomplete. This table holds 20,000 to 30,000 clones, around 84% found once. Material: unsorted PBMCs, obtained 3 years after starting antiretroviral therapy. These receptors were obtained from a man in his fifties with HIV.

The chain carries TRBV4-3 and TRBJ2-7; possibly TRBD1 for D (6 bases). The CDR3 has 13 residues. Germline assignment: CDR1 LGHNA and CDR2 YSLEER. V was pared by 6 bases and J by 7 bases, with 16 bases between. CDR3 sequence reads: CASRFRGRLEQYF. The CDR3 nucleotides are TGCGCCAGCAGATTCAGGGGCCGTCTGGAGCAGTACTTC.

The J gene is TRBJ2-7, the V gene TRBV7-9, with D possibly being TRBD1 or TRBD2 (5 bases each). V gave up 5 bases and J gave up 3 bases, with 17 bases separating them. The germline gives CDR1 SEHNR, CDR2 FQNEAQ (reference sequence). CDR3 size: 15 residues. The CDR3 sequence: CASSPYRGAGYEQYF. The DNA of the CDR3 is TGTGCCAGCAGCCCCTACAGAGGGGCAGGCTACGAGCAGTACTTC.

V gene TRBV28 combines with J gene TRBJ1-5; D uncertain. Trimming removed 6 bases from V and 1 base from J, with 10 bases in between. The CDR3 runs to 14 residues. Germline V gene data show CDR1 as MDHEN and CDR2 as SYDVKM. The CDR3 DNA reads as TGTGCCAGCAGGATACCGGACAGCAATCAGCCCCAGCATTTT. Amino acid sequence: CASRIPDSNQPQHF.

This chain's CDR3 is CASSLNPSPGGHQPQHF. The CDR3 DNA reads as TGTGCCAGCAGCTTAAATCCTTCACCCGGTGGGCATCAGCCCCAGCATTTT. This rearrangement joins TRBV7-2 to TRBJ1-5; D unclear. This CDR3 contains 17 residues. Germline V CDR1 and CDR2: SGHTA, FQGNSA. The V end lost 2 bases, the J end lost 5 bases, and 19 bases lay between the germline ends.

For the CDR3, the DNA is TGCGCCAGCAGCTTTGGGCAGGGGGGTATGGAGTCGCAGACCCAGTACTTC. Its translation: CASSFGQGGMESQTQYF. The chain employs TRBV5-1 and TRBJ2-5; TRBD1 might be the D (7 bases). Germline CDR1 reads SGHRS; CDR2 reads YFSETQ. The V end lost 2 bases, the J end lost 6 bases, and 23 bases lay between the germline ends. The length of the CDR3 is 17 residues.

V and J are TRBV5-1 and TRBJ2-2, with no clear D. There are 16 residues in the CDR3. The germline V and J ends were trimmed by 0 bases and 2 bases, with 11 bases remaining between them. Germline CDR1 reads SGHRS; CDR2 reads YFSETQ. The CDR3, as DNA: TGCGCCAGCAGCTTGGGGACCCTGGGAAACACCGGGGAGCTGTTTTTT. It encodes CASSLGTLGNTGELFF.

The chain carries TRBV19 and TRBJ1-2; no definite D call. The CDR3 has 11 residues. V was clipped by 3 bases and J by 7 bases, with 6 bases between them. Germline V gene lookup returns CDR1 LNHDA and CDR2 SQIVND (reference sequence). CDR3 protein: CASSIQFGYTF. CDR3 sequence (DNA): TGTGCCAGTAGTATCCAATTTGGCTACACCTTC.

V is TRBV7-3 and J is TRBJ2-7, with D possibly matching TRBD2 (7 bases). With 2 bases removed from V and 7 bases from J, the gap between germline ends came to 18 bases. This CDR3 contains 15 residues. The V gene's germline CDR1 is SGHTA and CDR2 FQGTGA. CDR3 nucleotides: TGTGCCAGCAGCTTAGCGGGGGCCCCGATAAAAGAGCAGTACTTC. It codes for CASSLAGAPIKEQYF.

This chain joins TRBV28 and TRBJ2-2; 9 nucleotides line up with TRBD2. The V gene's germline CDR1 is MDHEN and CDR2 SYDVKM. The CDR3 contains 17 residues. Trimming removed 3 bases from V and 3 bases from J; junction bases left unmatched: 8. The CDR3: CASSFGSGGIYTGELFF. In DNA form, the CDR3 reads TGTGCCAGCAGTTTCGGTAGCGGGGGAATATACACCGGGGAGCTGTTTTTT.

This clone was seen just once. The chain recombines TRBV6-5 with TRBJ2-7, with 9 bases lining up with TRBD1. Per the germline V gene, CDR1 is MNHEY and CDR2 is SVGAGI. Germline trimming cut 5 bases from V and 6 bases from J; bases unmatched to any gene: 11. The CDR3 is made up of 15 amino acids. CDR3 amino acids: CASSPDPGQGGEQYF. The CDR3 DNA follows: TGTGCCAGCAGTCCTGACCCGGGACAGGGAGGCGAGCAGTACTTC.

This chain connects TRBV14 to TRBJ2-7; 11 positions agree with TRBD1. The junction had 4 bases not matched to a gene; V was cut back by 0 bases and J by 3 bases. Per the germline V gene, CDR1 is SGHDN and CDR2 is FVKESK. The CDR3 contains 16 residues. The CDR3 nucleotides read TGTGCCAGCAGCCAAGAAACGGGGACAGGGGGCTACGAGCAGTACTTC. Translation gives CASSQETGTGGYEQYF.

The rearrangement uses TRBV28 and TRBJ1-1; no definite D call. There are 17 residues in the CDR3. Trimming shortened V by 4 bases and J by 2 bases, and 20 bases separated the two germline ends. From germline, CDR1 is MDHEN and CDR2 SYDVKM. CDR3 in DNA: TGTGCCAGCAGTTCCCCTTCGCAACGGGATGCTAACACTGAAGCTTTCTTT. Its translation: CASSSPSQRDANTEAFF.

The CDR3 DNA reads TGTGCTTTCGGCGAGGGTCCGAACACTGAAGCTTTCTTT. The encoded protein is CAFGEGPNTEAFF. The chain carries TRBV30 and TRBJ1-1; D is unresolved. The CDR3 covers 13 residues. Germline CDR1 is GTSNPN and CDR2 is SVGIG (reference sequence).

The CDR3 loop reads CASSRFQETQYF. The CDR3 DNA follows: TGTGCCAGCAGCCGCTTTCAAGAGACCCAGTACTTC. The rearrangement joins TRBV5-4 to TRBJ2-5; D remains unclear. Germline assignment: CDR1 SGHNT and CDR2 YYREEE (reference sequence). CDR3 size: 12 residues. Trimming removed 4 bases at V and 2 bases at J, with 6 bases between.

V gene TRBV13 combines with J gene TRBJ1-1; D remains unclear. The CDR3 length is 14 residues. Germline V gives CDR1 PRHDT, CDR2 FYEKMQ (reference sequence). With 3 bases removed from V and 0 bases from J, the gap between germline ends came to 8 bases. CDR3 sequence reads: CASSFREMNTEAFF. CDR3 bases: TGTGCCAGCAGCTTCCGAGAGATGAACACTGAAGCTTTCTTT. The variable domain in full, completed from reference TRBV13 and TRBJ1-1, reads AAGVIQSPRHLIKEKRETATLKCYPIPRHDTVYWYQQGPGQDPQFLISFYEKMQSDKGSIPDRFSAQQFSDYHSELNMSSLELGDSALYFCASSFREMNTEAFFGQGTRLTVV.

V usage is TRBV15 and J usage is TRBJ1-5; D not resolved. Germline lookup yields CDR1 LNHNV and CDR2 YYDKDF (reference sequence). V gave up 2 bases and J gave up 1 base, with 18 bases separating them. The CDR3 length is 18 residues. The CDR3 DNA reads TGTGCCACCAGCAGACCTTTTGACCGGCTGGGGAGCAATCAGCCCCAGCATTTT. Its translation: CATSRPFDRLGSNQPQHF. Full variable domain (missing parts from reference TRBV15 and TRBJ1-5): DAMVIQNPRYQVTQFGKPVTLSCSQTLNHNVMYWYQQKSSQAPKLLFHYYDKDFNNEADTPDNFQSRRPNTSFCFLDIRSPGLGDTAMYLCATSRPFDRLGSNQPQHFGDGTRLSIL.

The chain is built from TRBV28 and TRBJ2-1, with 9 bases lining up with TRBD2. V dropped 4 bases and J dropped 8; count of bases not matched to a gene: 9. CDR1 is MDHEN, CDR2 SYDVKM, per germline. The CDR3 contains 15 residues. CDR3 sequence: CASSSLAGEWDEQFF. CDR3 DNA: TGTGCCAGCAGTTCCTTAGCGGGGGAGTGGGATGAGCAGTTCTTC.

The chain has TRBV19 and TRBJ2-3; 9 bases match TRBD2. The V segment lost 4 bases and the J segment 2 bases; nucleotides outside the gene matches: 7. Germline loops: CDR1 LNHDA, CDR2 SQIVND (reference sequence). The CDR3 consists of 16 residues. The CDR3 nucleotides are TGTGCCAGTAGTAGTCTCCTAGCGGGATTCACAGATACGCAGTATTTT. It encodes CASSSLLAGFTDTQYF.

The J gene is TRBJ2-1, the V gene TRBV6-1, with a tentative D call TRBD1 (6 bases). This CDR3 spans 14 amino acids. Trimming took off 1 base at V and 10 bases at J, with 14 bases between the two ends. CDR1 is MNHNS, CDR2 SASEGT, per germline. CDR3 residues: CASSEGTASGEQFF. Here the CDR3 DNA reads TGTGCCAGCAGTGAAGGGACAGCCTCAGGGGAGCAGTTCTTC.

This CDR3 reads CASSRQRSSYEQYF. CDR3 DNA sequence: TGTGCCAGTAGTAGGCAGAGGAGCTCCTACGAGCAGTACTTC. The gene calls are TRBV19 and TRBJ2-7; D gene ambiguous. Germline CDR1 and CDR2: LNHDA and SQIVND (reference sequence). V gave up 4 bases and J gave up 0 bases, with 10 bases separating them. There are 14 residues in the CDR3.

This chain joins TRBV7-9 and TRBJ1-5; D might be TRBD1 (6 bases). The germline V gene has CDR1 SEHNR and CDR2 FQNEAQ (reference sequence). This CDR3 has 13 residues. The V end was cut by 4 bases, the J end by 4 bases, with 8 bases between. CDR3 sequence: CASSYRVNQPQHF. DNA of the CDR3: TGTGCCAGCAGCTACAGGGTAAATCAGCCCCAGCATTTT.

This chain uses TRBV6-6 with TRBJ2-2; TRBD2 agrees at 8 bases. Germline assignment: CDR1 MNHNY and CDR2 SVGAGI (reference sequence). The CDR3 is 13 residues long. Trimming removed 7 bases from V and 4 bases from J; junction bases left unmatched: 2. The CDR3 reads CASKAGATGELFF. The CDR3 DNA reads as TGTGCCAGCAAAGCGGGGGCCACCGGGGAGCTGTTTTTT.

The rearrangement uses TRBV29-1 and TRBJ1-1; 7 positions match TRBD1. Losses at the gene ends were 5 bases for V and 1 base for J; bases not matched to a gene: 4. The germline V gene encodes CDR1 SQVTM and CDR2 ANQGSEA. The CDR3 has 13 residues. In DNA form, the CDR3 reads TGCAGCGTTCGGGGACAGCAGAACACTGAAGCTTTCTTT. It yields the protein CSVRGQQNTEAFF.

About this clone itself: In the same sample, other DNA sequences code for this CDR3. The chain employs TRBV30 and TRBJ1-2; D is perhaps TRBD1 (6 bases). The CDR3 has 15 residues. V lost 0 bases to trimming and J lost 4 bases, with 15 bases between them. In germline, CDR1 is GTSNPN, CDR2 SVGIG (reference sequence). In DNA form, the CDR3 reads TGTGCCTGGAGTGTGCGGCAGGGGCTTTTCTATGGCTACACCTTC. Translation: CAWSVRQGLFYGYTF.

The chain is built from TRBV6-5 and TRBJ1-2; TRBD1 agrees at 8 bases. Germline assignment: CDR1 MNHEY and CDR2 SVGAGI. V was clipped by 2 bases and J by 12 bases; unmatched bases: 14. CDR3 size: 15 residues. The CDR3 loop reads CASSYRPPGQGFHTF. CDR3 nucleotides: TGTGCCAGCAGTTACCGTCCCCCAGGACAGGGTTTCCACACCTTC.

CDR3 DNA: TGTGCCAGTAGTCCCGGGACAGGGGGCTACGAGCAGTACTTC. Its protein is CASSPGTGGYEQYF. V gene TRBV19 combines with J gene TRBJ2-7; the match to TRBD1 covers 11 bases. Germline CDR1 reads LNHDA; CDR2 reads SQIVND (reference sequence). The J segment lost 3 bases and the V segment lost 5 bases, leaving 3 bases of the junction unmatched. There are 14 residues in the CDR3.

The chain joins TRBV11-3 to TRBJ2-3, with 8 bases fitting TRBD2. CDR1 is SGHNT, CDR2 YENEEA, per germline. V shed 5 bases and J 4 bases; nucleotides not matched to a gene: 8. This CDR3 comprises 15 residues. The DNA of the CDR3 is TGTGCCAGCAGCAGCCCGGGGGGGATGGCAGATACGCAGTATTTT. Its protein product is CASSSPGGMADTQYF.

The chain uses TRBV5-1 and TRBJ2-1; no definite D call. The V and J ends lost 0 bases and 9 bases respectively, with 10 bases between them. Germline lookup yields CDR1 SGHRS and CDR2 YFSETQ. The CDR3 sequence is 13 residues long. The CDR3 is CASSLDRNLEQFF. The CDR3 coding sequence is TGCGCCAGCAGCTTGGACAGAAATCTTGAGCAGTTCTTC. Full variable domain (missing parts from reference TRBV5-1 and TRBJ2-1): KAGVTQTPRYLIKTRGQQVTLSCSPISGHRSVSWYQQTPGQGLQFLFEYFSETQRNKGNFPGRFSGRQFSNSRSEMNVSTLELGDSALYLCASSLDRNLEQFFGPGTRLTVL.